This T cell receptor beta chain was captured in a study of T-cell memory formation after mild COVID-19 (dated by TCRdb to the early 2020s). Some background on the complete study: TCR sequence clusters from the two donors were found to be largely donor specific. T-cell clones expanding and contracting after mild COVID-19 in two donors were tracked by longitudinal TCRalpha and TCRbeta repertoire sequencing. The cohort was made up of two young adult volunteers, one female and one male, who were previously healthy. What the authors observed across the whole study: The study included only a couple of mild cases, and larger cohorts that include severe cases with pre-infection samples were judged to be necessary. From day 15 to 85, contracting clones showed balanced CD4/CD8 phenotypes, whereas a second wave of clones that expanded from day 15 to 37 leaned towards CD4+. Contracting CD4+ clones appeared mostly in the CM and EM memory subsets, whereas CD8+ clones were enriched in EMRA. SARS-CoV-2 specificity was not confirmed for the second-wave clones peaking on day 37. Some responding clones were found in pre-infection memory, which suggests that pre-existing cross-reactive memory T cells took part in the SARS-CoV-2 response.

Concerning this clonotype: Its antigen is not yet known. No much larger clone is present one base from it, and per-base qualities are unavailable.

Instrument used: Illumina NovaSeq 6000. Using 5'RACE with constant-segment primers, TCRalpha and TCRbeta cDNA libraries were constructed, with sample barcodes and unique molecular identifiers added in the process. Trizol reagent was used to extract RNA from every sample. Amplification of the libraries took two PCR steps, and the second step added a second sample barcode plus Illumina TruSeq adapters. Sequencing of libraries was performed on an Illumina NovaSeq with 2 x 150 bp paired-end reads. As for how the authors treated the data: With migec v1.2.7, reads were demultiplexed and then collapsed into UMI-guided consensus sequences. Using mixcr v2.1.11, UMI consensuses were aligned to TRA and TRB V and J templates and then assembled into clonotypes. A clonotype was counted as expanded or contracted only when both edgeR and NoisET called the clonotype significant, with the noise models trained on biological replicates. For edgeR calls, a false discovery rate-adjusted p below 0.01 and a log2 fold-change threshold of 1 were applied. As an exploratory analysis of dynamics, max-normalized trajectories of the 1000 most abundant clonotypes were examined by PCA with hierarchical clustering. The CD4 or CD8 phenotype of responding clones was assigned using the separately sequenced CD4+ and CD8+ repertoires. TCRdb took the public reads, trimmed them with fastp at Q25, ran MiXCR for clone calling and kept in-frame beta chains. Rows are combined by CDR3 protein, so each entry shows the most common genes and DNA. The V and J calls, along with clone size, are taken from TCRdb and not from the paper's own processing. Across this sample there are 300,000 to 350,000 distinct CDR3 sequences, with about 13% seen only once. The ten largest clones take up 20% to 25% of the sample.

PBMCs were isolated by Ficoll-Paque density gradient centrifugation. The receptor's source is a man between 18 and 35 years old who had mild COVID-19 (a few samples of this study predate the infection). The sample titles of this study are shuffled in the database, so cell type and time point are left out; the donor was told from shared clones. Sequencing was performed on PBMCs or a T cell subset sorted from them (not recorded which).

The sequenced DNA: TGCGCCAGCAGCTTGGTAGCCGGGGTTGAAGCTTTCTTT. It codes for CASSLVAGVEAFF. The V gene is TRBV5-1 and the J gene is TRBJ1-1, with the D gene too uncertain to name. CDR1 and CDR2 are drawn from the germline V gene: SGHRS, YFSETQ. The germline ends are 10 bases apart after V is trimmed by 0 bases and J by 7 bases. Reading from cysteine to phenylalanine, the CDR3 counts 13 amino acids. Of the read, only the CDR3 DNA is kept; its 39 bases are in frame from base 1.